This TCR beta chain stems from a study of cytomegalovirus exposure and HLA in healthy donors. Findings and limits, study-wide: In a later analysis, HLA-associated beta chains showed higher expansion and lower generation probabilities than comparable chains.

As to this clone: Its cognate antigen is unknown.

In the PCR, 60 Vbeta and 13 Jbeta primers were used. Assay: immunoSEQ multiplex PCR; the TCRdb copy retains only in-frame clones and omits some. The table has 150,000 to 200,000 clones, 70% to 90% seen once; the top ten hold 2% to 2.5%. The sample taken for sequencing was PBMCs. The receptor's source is a woman aged 30 to 39 in good health and CMV-seronegative.

The CDR3 protein is CASSDRGGYSNQPQHF. Written as DNA, the CDR3 is TGTGCCAGTAGCGACAGGGGGGGGTATAGCAATCAGCCCCAGCATTTT. The J gene is TRBJ1-5, the V gene TRBV19; 9 bases fit TRBD1. The V gene end was trimmed by 6 bases and the J gene end by 0 bases; junction bases not matched to a gene: 6. The CDR3 sequence is 16 residues long. Germline CDR1 and CDR2: LNHDA and SQIVND (reference sequence).